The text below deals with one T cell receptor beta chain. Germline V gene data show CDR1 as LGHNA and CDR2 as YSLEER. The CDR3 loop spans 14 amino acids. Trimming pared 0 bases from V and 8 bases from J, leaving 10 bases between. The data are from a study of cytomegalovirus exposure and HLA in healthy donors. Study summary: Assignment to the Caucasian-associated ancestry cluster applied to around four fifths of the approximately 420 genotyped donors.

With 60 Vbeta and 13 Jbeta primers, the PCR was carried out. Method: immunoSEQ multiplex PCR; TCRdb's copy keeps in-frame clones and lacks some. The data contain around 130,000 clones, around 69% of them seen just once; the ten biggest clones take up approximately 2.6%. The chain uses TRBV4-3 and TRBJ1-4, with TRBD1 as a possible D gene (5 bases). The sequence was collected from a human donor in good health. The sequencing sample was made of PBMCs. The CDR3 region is CASSQDRVREKLFF. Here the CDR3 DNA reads TGCGCCAGCAGCCAAGACAGGGTGCGGGAAAAACTGTTTTTT.